A selection of T cell receptor beta chains follows, all from one sample in a study of T-cell memory formation after mild COVID-19. TCRdb itself ran the 5' RACE reads through MiXCR, one entry per CDR3 protein. The table includes some 97,000 distinct CDR3 sequences, more than 9.5% detected once. Sequencing was carried out using PBMCs or a T cell subset sorted from them (not recorded which). All receptors derive from a man between 18 and 35 years old who had mild COVID-19 (a few samples of this study predate the infection). Cell type and time point are not known. Both conserved end residues are part of each CDR3. The D gene is left open where the match is weak. Size is omitted from some rows. Given values are once, few, many or a class for expanded clones.

clone size,D gene,J gene,V gene,CDR3 DNA,CDR3 protein
once,TRBD2,TRBJ2-3,TRBV24-1,TGTGCCACCAGTCCTGCTAGCGGGGGGGCAGATACGCAGTATTTT,CATSPASGGADTQYF
medium-sized,.,TRBJ2-5,TRBV9,TGTGCCAGCAGCGTAGCTAACAGTCAAGAGACCCAGTACTTC,CASSVANSQETQYF
.,.,TRBJ1-5,TRBV10-2,TGCGCCAGCAGTGAGAGGGGGGGACTTCAGCCCCAGCATTTT,CASSERGGLQPQHF
few,.,TRBJ1-5,TRBV7-8,TGTGCCAGCAGCTTAAATAGTTATGATCAGCCCCAGCATTTT,CASSLNSYDQPQHF
few,.,TRBJ2-1,TRBV9,TGTGCCAGCAGCGAGGATGAGGATGAGCAGTTCTTC,CASSEDEDEQFF
once,TRBD2,TRBJ2-2,TRBV7-8,TGTGCCAGCAGCTTAGCGACTAGCGGATCAACCGGGGAGCTGTTTTTT,CASSLATSGSTGELFF
few,.,TRBJ2-7,TRBV7-7,TGTGCCAGCAGCTTAGTTCCGGTTAGCTCCTACGAGCAGTACTTC,CASSLVPVSSYEQYF
few,.,TRBJ2-3,TRBV29-1,TGCAGCGCTGACCGGGACACCGGCTCTAGCACAGATACGCAGTATTTT,CSADRDTGSSTDTQYF
.,.,TRBJ2-2,TRBV12-3/TRBV12-4,TGTGCCAGCAGTCTAGTTGGGCTTTTCAACACCGGGGAGCTGTTTTTT,CASSLVGLFNTGELFF
few,.,TRBJ1-2,TRBV5-1,TGCGCCAGCAGCCCAACCCGGGACCTCTCAGGTGGCTACACCTTC,CASSPTRDLSGGYTF
.,TRBD1,TRBJ2-5,TRBV4-2,TGTGCCAGCAGCCAAAGCTCTACAGGGGAAGAGACCCAGTACTTC,CASSQSSTGEETQYF
many,TRBD2,TRBJ2-1,TRBV28,TGTGCCAGCAGCCTGACTGGCGGGGGTTACAATGAGCAGTTCTTC,CASSLTGGGYNEQFF
many,.,TRBJ2-3,TRBV7-2,TGTGCCAGCAGCCGAGCCTCCCGTAGCAGGGGCACAGATACGCAGTATTTT,CASSRASRSRGTDTQYF
.,TRBD1,TRBJ2-1,TRBV5-1,TGCGCCAGCAGCCCCGGACAGGGTTCGAATGAGCAGTTCTTC,CASSPGQGSNEQFF
few,.,TRBJ2-7,TRBV27,TGTGCCAGCGCATTACAGGGTCCCTACGAGCAGTACTTC,CASALQGPYEQYF
few,TRBD2,TRBJ2-2,TRBV19,TGTGCCTCCGATGCGGGGGGGGCCACCGGGGAGCTGTTTTTT,CASDAGGATGELFF
few,.,TRBJ2-7,TRBV2,TGTGCCAGCACCCTAAGTGAGGGCCCCGAGCAGTACTTC,CASTLSEGPEQYF
.,.,TRBJ2-7,TRBV12-3/TRBV12-4,TGTGCCAGCAGCTCCATAGGAAACTCCTACGAGCAGTACTTC,CASSSIGNSYEQYF
many,TRBD1,TRBJ2-5,TRBV2,TGTGCCAGCAGAACCGGGACAGGGGGCGTGGAGACCCAGTACTTC,CASRTGTGGVETQYF
few,TRBD1,TRBJ2-1,TRBV15,TGTGCCACCAGCAGTGACAGGGGTGGCCCAAGGGAGCAGTTCTTC,CATSSDRGGPREQFF
few,.,TRBJ2-7,TRBV11-2,TGTGCCAGCAGCCCACGCGCCTACGAGCAGTACTTC,CASSPRAYEQYF
.,.,TRBJ1-1,TRBV5-1,TGCGCCAGCAGCTCCCTAGGGGCCAACACTGAAGCTTTCTTT,CASSSLGANTEAFF
.,.,TRBJ1-1,TRBV6-2/TRBV6-3,TGTGCCAGCTCACACCGGGATCCCGACACTGAAGCTTTCTTT,CASSHRDPDTEAFF
.,.,TRBJ2-5,TRBV6-6,TGTGCCAGCAGTTACTCGATGTATTGGACCTTCCAAGAGACCCAGTACTTC,CASSYSMYWTFQETQYF
.,TRBD2,TRBJ2-7,TRBV4-2,TGTGCCAGCAGCCAAGAGTCACTAGCGGGGTGGGAGCAGTACTTC,CASSQESLAGWEQYF
few,.,TRBJ1-2,TRBV6-2/TRBV6-3,TGTGCCAGCAGTTACGGCGGATTTAACTATGGCTACACCTTC,CASSYGGFNYGYTF
.,TRBD2,TRBJ2-3,TRBV13,TGTGCCAGCAGCCCATCGTCGGATAGCGGGGCGCCAGATACGCAGTATTTT,CASSPSSDSGAPDTQYF
.,.,TRBJ2-5,TRBV27,TGTGCCAGCAGTTTCATGAGCGGGACCCAGTACTTC,CASSFMSGTQYF
many,.,TRBJ2-5,TRBV7-9,TGTGCCAGCAGCTCCCCACGGGGCCGGGAGACCCAGTACTTC,CASSSPRGRETQYF
few,TRBD1,TRBJ1-2,TRBV27,TGTGCCAGCAGTTGGACAGGGGTCGGGGGCTACACCTTC,CASSWTGVGGYTF
few,.,TRBJ2-7,TRBV6-2/TRBV6-3,TGTGCCAGCAGCCCACAGGAGGGGTTTGGGGAGCAGTACTTC,CASSPQEGFGEQYF
.,.,TRBJ2-5,TRBV4-1,TGCGCCAGCAGCCAAGATCCCGACGGCCAAGAGACCCAGTACTTC,CASSQDPDGQETQYF